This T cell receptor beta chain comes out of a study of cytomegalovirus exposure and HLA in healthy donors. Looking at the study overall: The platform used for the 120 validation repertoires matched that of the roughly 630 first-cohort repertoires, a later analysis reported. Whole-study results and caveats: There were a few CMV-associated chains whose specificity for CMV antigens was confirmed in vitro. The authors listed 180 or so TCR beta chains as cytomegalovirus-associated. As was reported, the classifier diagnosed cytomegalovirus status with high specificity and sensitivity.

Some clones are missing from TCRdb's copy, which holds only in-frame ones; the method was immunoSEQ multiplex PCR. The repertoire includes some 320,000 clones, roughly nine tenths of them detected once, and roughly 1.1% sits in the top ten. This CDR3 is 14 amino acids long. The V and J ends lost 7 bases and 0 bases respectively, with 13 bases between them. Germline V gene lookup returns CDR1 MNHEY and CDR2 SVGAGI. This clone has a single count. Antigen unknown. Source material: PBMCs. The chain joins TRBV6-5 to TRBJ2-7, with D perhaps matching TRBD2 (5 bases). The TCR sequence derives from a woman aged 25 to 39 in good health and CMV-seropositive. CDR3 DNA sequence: TGTGCCAGCAATCCCAGCGGAGGCTCCTACGAGCAGTACTTC. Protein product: CASNPSGGSYEQYF.